Listed here are 6 T cell receptor beta chains from one sample, sequenced in a study of T-cell reconstitution after alpha-beta-depleted transplantation in children. A library of TCRbeta sequences, prepared with unique molecular identifiers, was generated. Via MiXCR, TCRdb re-called the PCR reads, giving one row per CDR3 protein. The table lists roughly 310,000 distinct CDR3 sequences, about a quarter of them singletons. Sequencing used PBMCs, mostly from graft donor cells, obtained 180 days after TCRalphabeta/CD19-depleted stem cell transplant. The source is a male patient between 10 and 17 years old who had a stem cell transplant for acute lymphoblastic leukemia, so the T cells may come from the graft donor.

This clonotype came up a few times. The chain links TRBV7-9 to TRBJ2-7; D unresolved. Germline V lookup: CDR1 SEHNR, CDR2 FQNEAQ (reference sequence). The CDR3 is made up of 15 amino acids. The V end was cut by 5 bases, the J end by 0 bases, with 14 bases between. CDR3 loop: CASSTAPGGSYEQYF. In DNA form, the CDR3 reads TGTGCCAGCAGCACGGCCCCCGGTGGCTCCTACGAGCAGTACTTC.

Only a few counts were recorded for this clonotype. The chain recombines TRBV20-1 with TRBJ1-2, with 8 bases aligning to TRBD1. V lost 1 base and J lost 5; bases outside the gene matches: 12. The germline V gene has CDR1 DFQATT and CDR2 SNEGSKA (reference sequence). The CDR3 has 16 residues. Here the CDR3 reads CSARAGTGALGYGYTF. The CDR3 nucleotides are TGCAGTGCTAGAGCCGGGACAGGTGCTTTGGGGTATGGCTACACCTTC.

This clonotype was observed at least ten times. The CDR3 DNA reads as TGCAGTGCCCAAAAGGGCATGATGGGCCAGCCCCAGCATTTT. It specifies CSAQKGMMGQPQHF. The chain joins TRBV20-1 to TRBJ1-5, with unresolved D. This CDR3 is 14 amino acids long. Trimming took off 6 bases at V and 7 bases at J, with 19 bases between the two ends. CDR1 and CDR2 from the germline V gene are DFQATT and SNEGSKA (reference sequence).

The chain joins TRBV20-1 to TRBJ1-2, with 7 bases identical to TRBD1. Germline V gives CDR1 DFQATT, CDR2 SNEGSKA (reference sequence). The CDR3 sequence is 16 residues long. V lost 7 bases and J lost 7; bases outside the gene matches: 21. The CDR3 protein is CSVTRGVRQGLSGYTF. DNA for the CDR3: TGCAGTGTGACCCGGGGGGTGAGACAGGGACTGAGTGGCTACACCTTC.

This clonotype was picked up a small number of times. CDR3 bases: TGTGCCAGCAGCTCCGGGCGGGGGAGAAGGGACATTCAGTACTTC. Translation gives CASSSGRGRRDIQYF. The rearrangement joins TRBV11-2 to TRBJ2-4, with 7 bases lining up with TRBD2. The V gene end was trimmed by 4 bases and the J gene end by 8 bases; junction bases not matched to a gene: 11. Per the germline V gene, CDR1 is SGHAT and CDR2 is FQNNGV. The CDR3 covers 15 residues. The full variable domain, its missing parts supplied by reference TRBV11-2 and TRBJ2-4, is EAGVAQSPRYKIIEKRQSVAFWCNPISGHATLYWYQQILGQGPKLLIQFQNNGVVDDSQLPKDRFSAERLKGVDSTLKIQPAKLEDSAVYLCASSSGRGRRDIQYFGAGTRLSVL.

This clonotype was found a few times. V and J are TRBV7-6 and TRBJ1-6; unclear D gene. Germline lookup yields CDR1 SGHVS and CDR2 FNYEAQ. Deletions cut 2 bases from V and 13 bases from J, with 15 bases between. The CDR3 is 14 residues long. CDR3 sequence: CASSLTSGSNPLHF. CDR3 coding DNA: TGTGCCAGCAGCTTAACCTCGGGATCAAACCCCCTCCACTTT.